The 18 T cell receptor beta chains below were found in one sample sequenced in a study of vaccination effects on CD4 cells after COVID-19. Here immunoSEQ multiplex PCR was the method, and the copy in TCRdb shows in-frame clones only, minus some. The sample carries about 22,000 clones, around 79% recorded once. No antigen is known for these receptors. Antigen-specific CD4+ T cell clonotypes were called by their expansion after viral peptide-pool culture in ViraFEST. Following a roughly 9-day culture, CD4+ T cells were purified. Each vaccine recipient was nucleocapsid antibody negative and had no prior SARS-CoV-2 infection. The sequencing here drew on CD4+ T cells from PBMCs cultured with HCoV-NL63 spike peptides, taken before COVID-19 vaccination. The receptors were gathered from a human donor who received a COVID-19 vaccine.

The chain joins TRBV10-3 to TRBJ1-3; D call uncertain. Per germline, CDR1 ENHRY and CDR2 SYGVKD. The CDR3 is 16 residues long. The ends were cut back, 2 bases at V and 0 bases at J, with 11 bases in the middle. CDR3 DNA: TGTGCCATCAGTGAGGGAGAACGGTCCTCTGGAAACACCATATATTTT. It translates to CAISEGERSSGNTIYF.

This clone was counted a few times. The V and J genes are TRBV5-4 and TRBJ2-1; D is ambiguous. Trimming took 0 bases from V and 7 from J, leaving 5 bases between them. Germline lookup yields CDR1 SGHNT and CDR2 YYREEE (reference sequence). The CDR3 covers 12 residues. CDR3 amino acids: CASSLGLNEQFF. CDR3 coding DNA: TGTGCCAGCAGCTTGGGACTGAATGAGCAGTTCTTC. Full variable domain (remainder filled in from reference TRBV5-4 and TRBJ2-1): ETGVTQSPTHLIKTRGQQVTLRCSSQSGHNTVSWYQQALGQGPQFIFQYYREEENGRGNFPPRFSGLQFPNYSSELNVNALELDDSALYLCASSLGLNEQFFGPGTRLTVL.

This chain uses TRBV27 with TRBJ1-5; D is perhaps TRBD1 (5 bases). Germline CDR1 and CDR2: MNHEY and SMNVEV (reference sequence). The CDR3 is 15 residues long. The ends were cut back, 8 bases at V and 1 base at J, with 15 bases in the middle. The CDR3 is CASRYEGRSNQPQHF. CDR3 in DNA: TGTGCCAGCCGATATGAGGGGAGAAGCAATCAGCCCCAGCATTTT.

The gene calls are TRBV9 and TRBJ2-6; D unclear. The CDR3 consists of 16 residues. CDR1 and CDR2 from the germline V gene are SGDLS and YYNGEE. Trimming left V 0 bases short and J 0 bases short, with 7 bases between. Here the CDR3 reads CASSVGHNSGANVLTF. CDR3 bases: TGTGCCAGCAGCGTAGGGCACAACTCTGGGGCCAACGTCCTGACTTTC.

Here the CDR3 reads CASSQDFETQYF. In nucleotides, the CDR3 is TGCGCCAGCAGCCAAGATTTCGAGACCCAGTACTTC. The chain has TRBV4-3 and TRBJ2-5; D is ambiguous. The CDR3 is 12 amino acids. CDR1 LGHNA and CDR2 YSLEER come from the germline V gene. Between the trimmed V and J ends, which lost 0 bases and 5 bases, there was a span of 4 bases.

This chain connects TRBV4-1 to TRBJ2-7, with no clear D. V was shortened by 0 bases and J by 6 bases, with 3 bases between the two germline ends. CDR1 is MGHRA, CDR2 YSYEKL, per germline. The CDR3 spans 11 residues. The CDR3 DNA is TGCGCCAGCAGCCAAGACGGCGAGCAGTACTTC. Protein: CASSQDGEQYF.

The chain uses TRBV21-1 and TRBJ1-2; the D call in the table, TRBD1, was not verified against the DNA. TRBV21-1 is a listed pseudogene. This CDR3 has 15 amino acids. The CDR3 here is CASSKQGGSNYGYTF. In DNA, the CDR3 is TGTGCCAGCAGCAAGCAGGGGGGCTCTAACTATGGCTACACCTTC.

With regard to this clone: Mismatch with germline at one junction end may stem from a read error. The V call is TRBV23-1, the J call TRBJ2-1, with D tentatively TRBD2 (5 bases). TRBV23-1 is treated as an ORF (open reading frame) with a function not yet certain. The CDR3 length is 13 residues. The CDR3 sequence is CASSQFVSDEQFF. The CDR3 DNA follows: TGCGCCAGCAGCCAATTTGTTAGCGATGAGCAGTTCTTC.

This clone was seen a handful of times. The J gene is TRBJ2-1, the V gene TRBV9; D unresolved. The V gene lost 2 bases and the J gene lost 4 bases, with 7 bases spanning the gap. The V gene's germline CDR1 is SGDLS and CDR2 YYNGEE. This CDR3 region has 13 residues. The CDR3 sequence: CASSVQEYNEQFF. CDR3 in DNA: TGTGCCAGCAGCGTCCAGGAGTACAATGAGCAGTTCTTC.

This clone was picked up a small number of times. This chain uses TRBV19 with TRBJ1-5; D is ambiguous. Per germline, CDR1 LNHDA and CDR2 SQIVND (reference sequence). The CDR3 has 14 amino acids. V was shortened by 7 bases and J by 2 bases, with 12 bases between the two germline ends. The CDR3 sequence: CASNRMGGNQPQHF. The CDR3 DNA reads as TGTGCCAGTAATCGAATGGGTGGCAATCAGCCCCAGCATTTT.

This chain uses TRBV6-5 with TRBJ1-6, with a weak D call TRBD1 (6 bases). The CDR3 is 15 residues long. CDR1 and CDR2 from the germline V gene are MNHEY and SVGAGI. The germline V and J ends were trimmed by 7 bases and 8 bases, with 18 bases remaining between them. Written as DNA, the CDR3 is TGTGCCAGCACCAATGCCGGGGGGCCCTATTCACCCCTCCACTTT. Amino acids: CASTNAGGPYSPLHF.

This clone has more than one count but fewer than ten. The chain uses TRBV6-2 or TRBV6-3 and TRBJ1-2; unclear D gene. The CDR3 length is 15 residues. V was pared by 4 bases and J by 4 bases, with 16 bases between. Looked up from germline, CDR1 is MNHEY and CDR2 is SVGEGT. For the CDR3, the DNA is TGTGCCAGCAGTTTCCTCTACGGTCAGTTCTATGGCTACACCTTC. This translates into CASSFLYGQFYGYTF.

There are many counts of this clone. The chain is built from TRBV9 and TRBJ1-2, with 7 bases fitting TRBD1. The CDR3 sequence is 17 residues long. Germline V gene sequence: CDR1 SGDLS, CDR2 YYNGEE. Trimming at V came to 4 bases and at J to 7 bases, leaving 19 bases not matched to a gene. The CDR3 reads CASSPRGGGPRVGGYTF. The DNA of the CDR3 is TGTGCCAGCAGCCCCCGGGGAGGGGGCCCTCGTGTAGGTGGCTACACCTTC.

This clone was detected once. The V and J genes are TRBV24-1 and TRBJ1-2; no clear D. The CDR3 consists of 15 residues. The germline V gene has CDR1 KGHDR and CDR2 SFDVKD. V lost 5 bases and J lost 5, with 17 bases in between. The CDR3 DNA follows: TGTGCCACCAGTGGGCCCGCGCCTGGCGAGTATGGCTACACCTTC. It translates to CATSGPAPGEYGYTF.

The gene calls are TRBV27 and TRBJ2-7; D uncertain. V was shortened by 5 bases and J by 3 bases, with 11 bases between the two germline ends. This CDR3 comprises 13 residues. Germline CDR1 reads MNHEY; CDR2 reads SMNVEV (reference sequence). The CDR3 DNA follows: TGTGCCAGCAGTCCGTTATTGGTCTACGAGCAGTACTTC. Translating it yields CASSPLLVYEQYF.

The table lists this clone with a count of one. V usage is TRBV5-1 and J usage is TRBJ2-1, with D unclear. Trimming pared 0 bases from V and 3 bases from J, leaving 7 bases between. The CDR3 loop spans 14 amino acids. The V gene's germline CDR1 is SGHRS and CDR2 YFSETQ. CDR3 coding DNA: TGCGCCAGCAGCTTGGAGGCAAGCTACAATGAGCAGTTCTTC. As protein: CASSLEASYNEQFF. The variable domain in full, with the rest retrieved from reference TRBV5-1 and TRBJ2-1, is KAGVTQTPRYLIKTRGQQVTLSCSPISGHRSVSWYQQTPGQGLQFLFEYFSETQRNKGNFPGRFSGRQFSNSRSEMNVSTLELGDSALYLCASSLEASYNEQFFGPGTRLTVL.

The rearrangement uses TRBV4-2 and TRBJ1-1; D gene ambiguous. In germline, CDR1 is LGHNA, CDR2 YNFKEQ. The V end was cut by 6 bases, the J end by 3 bases, with 14 bases between. CDR3 length: 14 residues. CDR3: CASSRGPTDTEAFF. The CDR3 coding sequence is TGTGCCAGCAGTCGGGGTCCGACGGACACTGAAGCTTTCTTT.

This clone showed up just once. The chain has TRBV7-9 and TRBJ1-1, with a tentative D call TRBD1 (5 bases). CDR1 is SEHNR, CDR2 FQNEAQ, per germline (reference sequence). CDR3 size: 14 residues. Between the trimmed V and J ends, which lost 1 base and 12 bases, there was a span of 18 bases. CDR3 DNA: TGTGCCAGCAGCTTAGATCTGTGGGGCGGTGCGACTTTCTTT. It codes for CASSLDLWGGATFF.